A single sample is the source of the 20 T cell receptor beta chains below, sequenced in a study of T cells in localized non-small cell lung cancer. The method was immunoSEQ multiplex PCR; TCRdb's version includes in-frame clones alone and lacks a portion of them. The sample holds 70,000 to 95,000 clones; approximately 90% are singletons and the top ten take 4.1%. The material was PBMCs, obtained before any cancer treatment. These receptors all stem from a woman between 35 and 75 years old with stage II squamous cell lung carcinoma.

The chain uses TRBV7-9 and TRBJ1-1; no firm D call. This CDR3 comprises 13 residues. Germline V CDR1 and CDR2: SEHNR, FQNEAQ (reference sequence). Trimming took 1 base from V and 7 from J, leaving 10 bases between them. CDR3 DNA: TGTGCCAGCAGCTTAGTACGGCATCGTGAAGCTTTCTTT. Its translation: CASSLVRHREAFF.

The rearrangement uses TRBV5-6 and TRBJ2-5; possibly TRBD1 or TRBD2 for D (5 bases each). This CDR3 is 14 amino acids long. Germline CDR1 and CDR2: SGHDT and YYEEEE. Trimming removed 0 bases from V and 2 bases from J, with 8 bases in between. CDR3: CASSLGDQQETQYF. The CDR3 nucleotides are TGTGCCAGCAGCTTGGGGGACCAACAAGAGACCCAGTACTTC. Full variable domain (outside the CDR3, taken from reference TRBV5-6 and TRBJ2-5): DAGVTQSPTHLIKTRGQQVTLRCSPKSGHDTVSWYQQALGQGPQFIFQYYEEEERQRGNFPDRFSGHQFPNYSSELNVNALLLGDSALYLCASSLGDQQETQYFGPGTRLLVL.

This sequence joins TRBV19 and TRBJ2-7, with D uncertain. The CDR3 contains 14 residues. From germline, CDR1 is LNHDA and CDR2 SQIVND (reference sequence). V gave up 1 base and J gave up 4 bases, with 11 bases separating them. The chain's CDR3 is CASSIGSLGYEQYF. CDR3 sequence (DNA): TGTGCCAGTAGTATAGGGAGCCTCGGATACGAGCAGTACTTC.

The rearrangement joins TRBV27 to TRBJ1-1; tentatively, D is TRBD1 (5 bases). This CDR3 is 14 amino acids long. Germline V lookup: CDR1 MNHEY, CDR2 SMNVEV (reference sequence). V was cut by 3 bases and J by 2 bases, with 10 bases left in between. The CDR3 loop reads CASSFQGDNTEAFF. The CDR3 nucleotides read TGTGCCAGCAGTTTCCAGGGCGACAACACTGAAGCTTTCTTT.

CDR3 region: CASSRATNYGYTF. The CDR3 coding sequence is TGTGCCAGCAGCCGGGCTACTAACTATGGCTACACCTTC. The rearrangement uses TRBV7-2 and TRBJ1-2; D call uncertain. The CDR3 runs to 13 residues. The germline CDR1 and CDR2 sequences are SGHTA and FQGNSA. Between the trimmed V and J ends, which lost 5 bases and 0 bases, there was a span of 7 bases.

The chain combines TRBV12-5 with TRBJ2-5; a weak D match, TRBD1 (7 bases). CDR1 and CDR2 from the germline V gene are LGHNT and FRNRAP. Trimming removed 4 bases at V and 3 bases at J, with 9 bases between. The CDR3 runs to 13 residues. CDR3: CASGSRGEETQYF. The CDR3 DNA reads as TGTGCTAGTGGTTCCAGGGGGGAAGAGACCCAGTACTTC.

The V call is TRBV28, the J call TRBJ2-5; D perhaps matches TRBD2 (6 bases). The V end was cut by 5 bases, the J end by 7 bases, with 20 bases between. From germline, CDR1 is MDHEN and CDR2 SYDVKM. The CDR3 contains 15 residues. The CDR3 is CASSPNGLRRGTQYF. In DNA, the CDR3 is TGTGCCAGCAGTCCCAACGGACTTCGGAGGGGGACCCAGTACTTC.

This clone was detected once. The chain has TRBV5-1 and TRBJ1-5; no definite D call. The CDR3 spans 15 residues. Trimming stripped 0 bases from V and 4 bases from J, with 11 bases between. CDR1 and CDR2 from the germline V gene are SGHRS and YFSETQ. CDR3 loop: CASSLENGLNQPQHF. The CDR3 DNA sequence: TGCGCCAGCAGCTTGGAGAATGGGCTAAATCAGCCCCAGCATTTT. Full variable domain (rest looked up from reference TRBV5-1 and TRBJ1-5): KAGVTQTPRYLIKTRGQQVTLSCSPISGHRSVSWYQQTPGQGLQFLFEYFSETQRNKGNFPGRFSGRQFSNSRSEMNVSTLELGDSALYLCASSLENGLNQPQHFGDGTRLSIL.

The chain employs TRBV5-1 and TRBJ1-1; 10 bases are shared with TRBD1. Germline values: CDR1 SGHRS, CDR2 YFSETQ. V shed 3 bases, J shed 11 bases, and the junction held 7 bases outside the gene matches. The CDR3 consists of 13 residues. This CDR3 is CASSWTGTGVAFF. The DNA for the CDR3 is TGCGCCAGCAGCTGGACCGGGACAGGGGTTGCTTTCTTT.

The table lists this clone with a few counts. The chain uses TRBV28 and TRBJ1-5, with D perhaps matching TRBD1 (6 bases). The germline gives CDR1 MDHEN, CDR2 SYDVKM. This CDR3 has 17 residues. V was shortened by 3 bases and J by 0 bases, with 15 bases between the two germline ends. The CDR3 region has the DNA TGTGCCAGCAGTTTGGCTTTCAGGGGCGTTAGCAATCAGCCCCAGCATTTT. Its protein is CASSLAFRGVSNQPQHF.

CDR3 DNA sequence: TGCGCCAGCAGTCAATCGGGAGTATGGTATCAGCCCCAGCATTTT. It yields the protein CASSQSGVWYQPQHF. The chain couples TRBV23-1 to TRBJ1-5; D gene ambiguous. TRBV23-1 belongs to the ORF category, with a function that is uncertain. This CDR3 spans 15 amino acids. V was pared by 0 bases and J by 5 bases, with 11 bases between.

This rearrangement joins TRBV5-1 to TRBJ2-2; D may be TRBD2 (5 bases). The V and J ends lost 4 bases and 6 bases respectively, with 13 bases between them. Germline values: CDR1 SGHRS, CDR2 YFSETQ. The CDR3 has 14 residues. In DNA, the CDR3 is TGCGCCAGCAGCAGGGCGGCCGGGGCCGGGGAGCTGTTTTTT. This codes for CASSRAAGAGELFF.

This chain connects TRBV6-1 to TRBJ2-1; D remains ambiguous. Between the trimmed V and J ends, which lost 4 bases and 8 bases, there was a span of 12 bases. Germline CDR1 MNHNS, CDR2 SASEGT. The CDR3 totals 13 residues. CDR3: CASSVRSRDEQFF. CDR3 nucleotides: TGTGCCAGCAGTGTCCGATCACGCGATGAGCAGTTCTTC.

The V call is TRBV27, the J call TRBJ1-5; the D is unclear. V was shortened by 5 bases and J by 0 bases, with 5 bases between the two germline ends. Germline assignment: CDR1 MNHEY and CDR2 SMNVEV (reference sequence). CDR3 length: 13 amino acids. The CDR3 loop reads CASSPDSNQPQHF. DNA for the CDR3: TGTGCCAGCAGTCCAGATAGCAATCAGCCCCAGCATTTT.

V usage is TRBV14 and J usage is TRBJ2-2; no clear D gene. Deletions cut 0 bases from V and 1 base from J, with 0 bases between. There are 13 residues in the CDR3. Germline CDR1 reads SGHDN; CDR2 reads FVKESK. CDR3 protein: CASSQENTGELFF. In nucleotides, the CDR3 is TGTGCCAGCAGCCAAGAGAACACCGGGGAGCTGTTTTTT.

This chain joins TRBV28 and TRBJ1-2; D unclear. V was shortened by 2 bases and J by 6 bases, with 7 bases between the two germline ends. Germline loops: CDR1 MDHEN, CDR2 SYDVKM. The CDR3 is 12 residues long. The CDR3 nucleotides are TGTGCCAGCAGTTTAATGTGGGATGGCTACACCTTC. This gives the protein CASSLMWDGYTF.

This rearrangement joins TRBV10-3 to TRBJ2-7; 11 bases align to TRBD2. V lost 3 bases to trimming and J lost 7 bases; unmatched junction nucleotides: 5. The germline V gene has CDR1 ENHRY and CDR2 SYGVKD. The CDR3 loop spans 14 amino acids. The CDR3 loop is CAISEGSGRGEQYF. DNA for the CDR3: TGTGCCATCAGTGAAGGTAGCGGGAGGGGGGAGCAGTACTTC.

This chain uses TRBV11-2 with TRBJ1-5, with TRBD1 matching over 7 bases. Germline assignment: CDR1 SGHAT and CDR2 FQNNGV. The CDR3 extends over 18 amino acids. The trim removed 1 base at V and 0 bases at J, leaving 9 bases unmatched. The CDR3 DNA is TGTGCCAGCAGCTTAGGACAGGGTGATTCGTATAGCAATCAGCCCCAGCATTTT. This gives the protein CASSLGQGDSYSNQPQHF.

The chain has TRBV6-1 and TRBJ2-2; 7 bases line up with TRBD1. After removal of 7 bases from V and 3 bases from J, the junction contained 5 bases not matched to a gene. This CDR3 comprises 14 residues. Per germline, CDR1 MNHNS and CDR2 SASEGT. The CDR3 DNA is TGTGCCAGCACGAGGGACAGTCACACCGGGGAGCTGTTTTTT. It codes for CASTRDSHTGELFF.

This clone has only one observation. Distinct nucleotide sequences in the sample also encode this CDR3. The CDR3 loop is CASSSREKLFF. The CDR3 nucleotides read TGTGCCAGCAGCTCCAGGGAAAAACTGTTTTTT. The chain employs TRBV5-6 and TRBJ1-4; D gene unclear. This CDR3 contains 11 residues. Looked up from germline, CDR1 is SGHDT and CDR2 is YYEEEE. V dropped 3 bases and J dropped 8 bases, with 5 bases sitting between them. The whole variable domain, remainder taken from reference TRBV5-6 and TRBJ1-4, is DAGVTQSPTHLIKTRGQQVTLRCSPKSGHDTVSWYQQALGQGPQFIFQYYEEEERQRGNFPDRFSGHQFPNYSSELNVNALLLGDSALYLCASSSREKLFFGSGTQLSVL.